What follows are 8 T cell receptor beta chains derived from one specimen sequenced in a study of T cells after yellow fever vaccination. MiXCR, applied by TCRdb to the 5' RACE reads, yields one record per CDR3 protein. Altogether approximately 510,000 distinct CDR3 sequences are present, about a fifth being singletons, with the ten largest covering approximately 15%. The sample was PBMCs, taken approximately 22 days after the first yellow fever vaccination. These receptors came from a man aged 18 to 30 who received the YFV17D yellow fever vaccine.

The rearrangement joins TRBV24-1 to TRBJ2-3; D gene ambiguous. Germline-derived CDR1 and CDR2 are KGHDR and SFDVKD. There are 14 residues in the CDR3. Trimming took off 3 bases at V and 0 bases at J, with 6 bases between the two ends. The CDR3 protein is CATSDPSSTDTQYF. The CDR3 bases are TGTGCCACCAGTGATCCGTCTAGCACAGATACGCAGTATTTT.

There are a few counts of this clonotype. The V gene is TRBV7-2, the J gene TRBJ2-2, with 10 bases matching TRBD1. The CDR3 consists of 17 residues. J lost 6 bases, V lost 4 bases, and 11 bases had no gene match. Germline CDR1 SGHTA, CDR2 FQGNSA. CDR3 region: CASSSSGTGAFSGELFF. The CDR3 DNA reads TGTGCCAGCAGCTCGTCCGGGACAGGGGCTTTCTCCGGGGAGCTGTTTTTT.

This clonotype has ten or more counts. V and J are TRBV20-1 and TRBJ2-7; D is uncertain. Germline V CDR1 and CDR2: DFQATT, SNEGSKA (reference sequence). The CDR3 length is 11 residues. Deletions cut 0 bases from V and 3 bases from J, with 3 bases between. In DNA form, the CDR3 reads TGCAGTGCTAGAGAGGGCTACGAGCAGTACGTC. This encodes CSAREGYEQYV.

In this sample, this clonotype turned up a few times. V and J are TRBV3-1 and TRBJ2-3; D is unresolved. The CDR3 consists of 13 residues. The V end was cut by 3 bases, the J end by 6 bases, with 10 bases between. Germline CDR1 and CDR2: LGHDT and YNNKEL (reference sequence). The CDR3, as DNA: TGTGCCAGCAGCCACCCCCAGGTGGATACGCAGTATTTT. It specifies CASSHPQVDTQYF.

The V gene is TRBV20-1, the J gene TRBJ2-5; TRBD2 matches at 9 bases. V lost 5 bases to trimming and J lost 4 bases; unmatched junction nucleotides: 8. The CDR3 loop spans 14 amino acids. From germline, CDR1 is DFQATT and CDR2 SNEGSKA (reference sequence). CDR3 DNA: TGCAGTGCTTCCAGCGGGGGGCTTCGAGAGACCCAGTACTTC. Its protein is CSASSGGLRETQYF.

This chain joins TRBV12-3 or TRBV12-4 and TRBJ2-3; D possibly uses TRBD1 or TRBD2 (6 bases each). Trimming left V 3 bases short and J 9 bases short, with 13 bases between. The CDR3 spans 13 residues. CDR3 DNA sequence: TGTGCCAGCAGTTTGTGGGGGGCCTCCACGCAGTATTTT. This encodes CASSLWGASTQYF.

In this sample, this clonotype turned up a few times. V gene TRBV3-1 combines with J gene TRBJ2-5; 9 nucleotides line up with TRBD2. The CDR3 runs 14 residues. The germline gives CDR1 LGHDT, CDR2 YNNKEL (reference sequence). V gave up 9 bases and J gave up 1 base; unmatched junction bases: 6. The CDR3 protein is CASNSGGGQETQYF. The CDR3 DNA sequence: TGTGCCAGTAATAGCGGGGGCGGCCAAGAGACCCAGTACTTC.

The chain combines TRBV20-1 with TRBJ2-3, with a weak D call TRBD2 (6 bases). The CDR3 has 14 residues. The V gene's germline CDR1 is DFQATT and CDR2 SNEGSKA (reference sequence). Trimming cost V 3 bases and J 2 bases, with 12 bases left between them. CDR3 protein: CSASSRDSTDTQYF. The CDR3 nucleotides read TGCAGTGCTAGCAGCCGGGACTCCACAGATACGCAGTATTTT.